The 18 T cell receptor beta chains listed next were all sequenced from one sample in a study of cytomegalovirus exposure and HLA in healthy donors. It was with 60 Vbeta and 13 Jbeta primers that the PCR ran. Assay: immunoSEQ multiplex PCR; the TCRdb copy retains only in-frame clones and omits some. The sample carries roughly 190,000 clones, roughly 77% recorded once. What was sequenced was PBMCs. These receptors were taken from a woman aged 45-60 years in good health and CMV-seronegative.

The CDR3, as DNA: TGTGCCTCCTGGAGCGGAAACACCATATATTTT. Its protein product is CASWSGNTIYF. The rearrangement joins TRBV6-1 to TRBJ1-3; no clear D gene. Between the trimmed V and J ends, which lost 11 bases and 4 bases, there was a span of 9 bases. Germline V lookup: CDR1 MNHNS, CDR2 SASEGT. The CDR3 has 11 residues.

The chain has TRBV7-9 and TRBJ2-7; 9 positions match TRBD2. Per the germline V gene, CDR1 is SEHNR and CDR2 is FQNEAQ (reference sequence). The CDR3 extends over 15 amino acids. J gave up 7 bases and V 1 base, and 8 bases lay outside the gene matches. The CDR3: CASSLVSGSIREQYF. CDR3 nucleotides: TGTGCCAGCAGCTTAGTTAGCGGGAGTATCCGGGAGCAGTACTTC.

CDR3 amino acids: CSAGQGNTEAFF. CDR3 nucleotides: TGCAGCGCCGGACAGGGGAACACTGAAGCTTTCTTT. This chain links TRBV29-1 with TRBJ1-1, with TRBD1 identical over 8 bases. V gave up 7 bases and J gave up 1 base; unmatched junction bases: 2. CDR3 length: 12 amino acids. The germline gives CDR1 SQVTM, CDR2 ANQGSEA.

The CDR3 bases are TGCGCCAGCAGCCCCCCTAGGACAGGGGTCGGCGAGCAGTACTTC. Translated, it gives CASSPPRTGVGEQYF. The rearrangement joins TRBV5-1 to TRBJ2-7, with 9 positions matching TRBD1. The length of the CDR3 is 15 residues. Trimming cost V 4 bases and J 6 bases; bases outside gene matches: 11. Germline assignment: CDR1 SGHRS and CDR2 YFSETQ.

The chain links TRBV4-1 to TRBJ2-1; 9 nucleotides line up with TRBD2. The trim removed 8 bases at V and 7 bases at J, leaving 12 bases unmatched. Germline assignment: CDR1 MGHRA and CDR2 YSYEKL. The CDR3 is 15 amino acids. The CDR3 DNA follows: TGCGCCAGCGGTTTCCGAGCGGGAGGAGGGAATGAGCAGTTCTTC. Amino acid sequence: CASGFRAGGGNEQFF.

The chain recombines TRBV6-6 with TRBJ1-1; TRBD1 aligns across 7 bases. Germline V gene lookup returns CDR1 MNHNY and CDR2 SVGAGI (reference sequence). After removal of 5 bases from V and 6 bases from J, the junction contained 9 bases not matched to a gene. CDR3 length: 14 amino acids. The CDR3 DNA follows: TGTGCCAGCAGTGCATCGACAGGGCTCCCTGAAGCTTTCTTT. This codes for CASSASTGLPEAFF.

This clone has only one observation. The chain uses TRBV25-1 and TRBJ1-1; D is uncertain. Germline V lookup: CDR1 MGHDK, CDR2 SYGVNS. The CDR3 consists of 16 residues. Deletions cut 5 bases from V and 4 bases from J, with 20 bases between. As DNA, the CDR3 is TGTGCCAGCAGTAACCTTGGACCCCTCGGGAGCACTGAAGCTTTCTTT. Amino acids: CASSNLGPLGSTEAFF.

The genes are TRBV10-1 and TRBJ2-1; 11 nucleotides line up with TRBD2. The V gene end was trimmed by 8 bases and the J gene end by 5 bases; junction bases not matched to a gene: 5. This CDR3 spans 14 amino acids. Germline assignment: CDR1 WNHNN and CDR2 SYGVQD (reference sequence). The CDR3 DNA reads TGCGCCAGCCTCAATAGCGGGGGGGACAATGAGCAGTTCTTC. It specifies CASLNSGGDNEQFF.

This clone appeared a single time. The chain carries TRBV28 and TRBJ2-5, with D possibly being TRBD1 (6 bases). With the DNA end fitting TRBJ2-7 better, the J assignment may be wrong. Germline lookup yields CDR1 MDHEN and CDR2 SYDVKM. The length of the CDR3 is 13 residues. In DNA form, the CDR3 reads TGTGCCAGCAGTTTAGGACAGATCTACGAGCAGTACTTC. Residues: CASSLGQIYEQYF.

The genes are TRBV9 and TRBJ2-1; TRBD2 aligns across 11 bases. The CDR3 consists of 16 residues. V was pared by 0 bases and J by 8 bases, with 7 bases of the junction left unmatched. Germline V lookup: CDR1 SGDLS, CDR2 YYNGEE. Here the CDR3 DNA reads TGTGCCAGCAGCGTAGGGGTAGCGGGGGGGTTAGATGAGCAGTTCTTC. Translated: CASSVGVAGGLDEQFF.

The genes are TRBV5-1 and TRBJ1-2, with 10 bases matching TRBD1. The CDR3 totals 15 residues. CDR1 and CDR2 from the germline V gene are SGHRS and YFSETQ. V shed 3 bases, J shed 6 bases, and the junction held 8 bases outside the gene matches. CDR3 sequence: CASSSPGTGADGYTF. In nucleotides, the CDR3 is TGCGCCAGCAGCTCGCCCGGGACAGGGGCGGATGGCTACACCTTC. Looking up the rest from reference TRBV5-1 and TRBJ1-2 gives the full variable domain: KAGVTQTPRYLIKTRGQQVTLSCSPISGHRSVSWYQQTPGQGLQFLFEYFSETQRNKGNFPGRFSGRQFSNSRSEMNVSTLELGDSALYLCASSSPGTGADGYTFGSGTRLTVV.

This chain joins TRBV5-1 and TRBJ2-3; TRBD2 aligns across 12 bases. CDR1 is SGHRS and CDR2 is YFSETQ in the germline V gene. The CDR3 has 17 amino acids. V dropped 0 bases and J dropped 5; count of bases not matched to a gene: 7. The chain's CDR3 is CASSLAEGLAGRDTQYF. Here the CDR3 DNA reads TGCGCCAGCAGCTTGGCCGAGGGACTAGCGGGCCGAGATACGCAGTATTTT.

The V call is TRBV28, the J call TRBJ2-7, with 8 bases matching TRBD1. Trimming removed 1 base from V and 3 bases from J; junction bases left unmatched: 8. The CDR3 covers 16 residues. Germline V gene lookup returns CDR1 MDHEN and CDR2 SYDVKM. The CDR3, as DNA: TGTGCCAGCAGTTTATCCTGGGACAGGAGAGGCTACGAGCAGTACTTC. The encoded protein is CASSLSWDRRGYEQYF.

The chain has TRBV29-1 and TRBJ2-7, with D perhaps TRBD2 (5 bases). Germline V gene sequence: CDR1 SQVTM, CDR2 ANQGSEA. The CDR3 runs to 12 residues. V lost 7 bases and J 2 bases, leaving 12 bases between the germline ends. This CDR3 reads CSADEGPYEQYF. CDR3 nucleotide sequence: TGCAGCGCAGATGAGGGCCCCTACGAGCAGTACTTC.

The rearrangement uses TRBV6-6 and TRBJ1-4, with 12 bases identical to TRBD1. Looked up from germline, CDR1 is MNHNY and CDR2 is SVGAGI (reference sequence). Trimming removed 5 bases from V and 6 bases from J; junction bases left unmatched: 4. The CDR3 totals 15 residues. Here the CDR3 reads CASSRDRGLDEKLFF. The CDR3 DNA sequence: TGTGCCAGCAGTCGGGACAGGGGGCTAGATGAAAAACTGTTTTTT.

The chain employs TRBV6-6 and TRBJ1-3; 8 positions match TRBD1. Germline lookup yields CDR1 MNHNY and CDR2 SVGAGI (reference sequence). Trimming removed 7 bases from V and 4 bases from J; junction bases left unmatched: 9. This CDR3 has 15 residues. In DNA form, the CDR3 reads TGTGCCAGCACCCGGACAGGGACGGAAGGAAACACCATATATTTT. Translated, it gives CASTRTGTEGNTIYF.

The chain has TRBV19 and TRBJ1-5, with TRBD1 matching over 9 bases. CDR3 length equals 17 residues. The V and J ends lost 6 bases and 4 bases, in that order; junction bases with no gene match: 13. CDR1 LNHDA and CDR2 SQIVND come from the germline V gene (reference sequence). The CDR3 region is CASRHRWGQGQNQPQHF. CDR3 coding DNA: TGTGCCAGTAGACATAGGTGGGGACAGGGACAGAATCAGCCCCAGCATTTT.

The V gene is TRBV7-2, the J gene TRBJ1-5; no clear D gene. In germline, CDR1 is SGHTA, CDR2 FQGNSA. V was cut by 5 bases and J by 5 bases, with 13 bases left in between. The CDR3 loop spans 14 amino acids. CDR3 protein: CASSLPGWYQPQHF. The CDR3 DNA is TGTGCCAGCAGCCTGCCAGGATGGTATCAGCCCCAGCATTTT. The full variable domain, completed using reference TRBV7-2 and TRBJ1-5, is GAGVSQSPSNKVTEKGKDVELRCDPISGHTALYWYRQSLGQGLEFLIYFQGNSAPDKSGLPSDRFSAERTGGSVSTLTIQRTQQEDSAVYLCASSLPGWYQPQHFGDGTRLSIL.